These 16 T cell receptor beta chains share one sample of origin, sequenced in a study of control samples from healthy donors and cancer patients (dated by TCRdb to 2019 to 2021). The library was made by the immunoSEQ multiplex PCR assay. Imported from immuneACCESS, the table was reduced by TCRdb to in-frame sequences with V and J called. These copies leave out some clones; in studies compared against another copy, an unresolved V gene accounts for under half, and the cause of the remainder is not known. The sample yields around 42,000 clones; less than 90% were counted once. The ten most abundant clones make up approximately 50% of the sample. Sequenced material: blood. The receptors originated from a man aged 60 to 69 in good health.

The rearrangement links TRBV19 to TRBJ1-6; D unclear. CDR1 is LNHDA and CDR2 is SQIVND in the germline V gene (reference sequence). The CDR3 consists of 13 residues. Trimming left V 3 bases short and J 8 bases short, with 8 bases between. The CDR3 is CASSISRDSPLHF. The CDR3 coding sequence is TGTGCCAGTAGTATTTCCCGAGATTCACCCCTCCACTTT.

The chain joins TRBV5-4 to TRBJ2-3; D gene uncertain. Trimming shortened V by 2 bases and J by 2 bases, and 9 bases separated the two germline ends. Germline V gene lookup returns CDR1 SGHNT and CDR2 YYREEE (reference sequence). The CDR3 sequence is 14 residues long. The CDR3 loop is CASSLIGSTDTQYF. CDR3 sequence (DNA): TGTGCCAGCAGCTTAATCGGGTCCACAGATACGCAGTATTTT.

Ten or more counts support this clone. The chain joins TRBV4-3 to TRBJ1-5, with 7 bases identical to TRBD1. V shed 5 bases, J shed 1 base, and the junction held 5 bases outside the gene matches. Germline CDR1 LGHNA, CDR2 YSLEER. This CDR3 contains 15 residues. CDR3 nucleotide sequence: TGCGCCAGCAGCGACAGGGTCGGGAGCAATCAGCCCCAGCATTTT. This gives the protein CASSDRVGSNQPQHF.

The CDR3: CASSIRASHSYGYTF. Written as DNA, the CDR3 is TGTGCCAGCAGCATAAGGGCCAGCCACTCGTATGGCTACACCTTC. This chain uses TRBV7-2 with TRBJ1-2; D remains unclear. Germline V gene lookup returns CDR1 SGHTA and CDR2 FQGNSA. Trimming pared 5 bases from V and 5 bases from J, leaving 18 bases between. The CDR3 has 15 amino acids.

V and J are TRBV7-2 and TRBJ1-3; D is uncertain. Germline assignment: CDR1 SGHTA and CDR2 FQGNSA. This CDR3 has 15 residues. V shed 1 base and J shed 8 bases, with 15 bases lying between them. The CDR3 DNA reads TGTGCCAGCAGCTTAGAAAGTACGGAACGAGACACCATATATTTT. Its protein is CASSLESTERDTIYF. The whole variable domain, remainder taken from reference TRBV7-2 and TRBJ1-3, is GAGVSQSPSNKVTEKGKDVELRCDPISGHTALYWYRQSLGQGLEFLIYFQGNSAPDKSGLPSDRFSAERTGGSVSTLTIQRTQQEDSAVYLCASSLESTERDTIYFGEGSWLTVV.

J is TRBJ1-1 and V is TRBV19; possible D gene TRBD1, 5 bases. There are 14 residues in the CDR3. Germline-derived CDR1 and CDR2 are LNHDA and SQIVND (reference sequence). V lost 6 bases, J lost 0 bases, and 11 bases lay in between. The CDR3, as DNA: TGTGCCAGTAGCCCCAGGGTTTTGAACACTGAAGCTTTCTTT. Encoded protein: CASSPRVLNTEAFF.

The chain combines TRBV6-1 with TRBJ2-3; D not certain. Germline CDR1 MNHNS, CDR2 SASEGT. There are 12 residues in the CDR3. Between the trimmed V and J ends, which lost 3 bases and 2 bases, there was a span of 3 bases. The DNA for the CDR3 is TGTGCCAGCAGTGAGTACACAGATACGCAGTATTTT. This translates into CASSEYTDTQYF.

J is TRBJ2-2 and V is TRBV6-5; 11 bases are a match to TRBD2. Germline trimming cut 7 bases from V and 4 bases from J; bases unmatched to any gene: 5. This CDR3 is built from 15 residues. The germline V gene encodes CDR1 MNHEY and CDR2 SVGAGI. The CDR3 bases are TGTGCCAGCAAAATCCTAGCGGGAGGCACCGGGGAGCTGTTTTTT. Amino acids: CASKILAGGTGELFF.

This chain links TRBV19 with TRBJ2-1; the match to TRBD2 covers 15 bases. V trimming: 5 bases; J trimming: 7 bases; junction bases outside the gene matches: 9. CDR3 size: 17 residues. Germline CDR1 and CDR2: LNHDA and SQIVND (reference sequence). CDR3 nucleotide sequence: TGTGCCAGTAGTGCGGGGACTAGCGGGAGGAGGGGGAATGAGCAGTTCTTC. Translating it yields CASSAGTSGRRGNEQFF. Supplemented by reference TRBV19 and TRBJ2-1, the full variable domain reads DGGITQSPKYLFRKEGQNVTLSCEQNLNHDAMYWYRQDPGQGLRLIYYSQIVNDFQKGDIAEGYSVSREKKESFPLTVTSAQKNPTAFYLCASSAGTSGRRGNEQFFGPGTRLTVL.

The V call is TRBV6-2 or TRBV6-3, the J call TRBJ1-5; a possible D gene is TRBD1 (5 bases). The CDR3 has 12 residues. V lost 2 bases, J lost 11 bases, and 10 bases lay in between. CDR1 and CDR2 from the germline V gene are MNHEY and SVGEGT. The CDR3 is CASSYPLGAQHF. In DNA form, the CDR3 reads TGTGCCAGCAGTTACCCCTTAGGGGCCCAGCATTTT.

The chain is built from TRBV28 and TRBJ2-7, with 9 bases that match TRBD2. J was trimmed by 4 bases and V by 6 bases; bases with no gene match: 10. Germline values: CDR1 MDHEN, CDR2 SYDVKM. This CDR3 is 15 amino acids long. The CDR3 is CASRGSGTSIYEQYF. The CDR3 DNA is TGTGCCAGCAGGGGGAGCGGGACTAGCATTTACGAGCAGTACTTC.

The V gene is TRBV6-1, the J gene TRBJ1-4; D is undetermined. CDR1 and CDR2 (germline): MNHNS, SASEGT. This CDR3 is 14 amino acids long. Trimming took 3 bases from V and 8 from J, leaving 13 bases between them. CDR3 sequence (DNA): TGTGCCAGCAGTGACAACCGCGTATGGGAAAAACTGTTTTTT. Protein: CASSDNRVWEKLFF.

The J gene is TRBJ1-1, the V gene TRBV2; D gene unclear. Germline V gene lookup returns CDR1 SNHLY and CDR2 FYNNEI. This CDR3 has 13 amino acids. V lost 8 bases and J 5 bases, leaving 15 bases between the germline ends. The CDR3 nucleotides read TGTGCCAGCGTCCGGGAGGGAAAAACTGAAGCTTTCTTT. This translates into CASVREGKTEAFF. The full variable domain, rest sourced from reference TRBV2 and TRBJ1-1, is EPEVTQTPSHQVTQMGQEVILRCVPISNHLYFYWYRQILGQKVEFLVSFYNNEISEKSEIFDDQFSVERPDGSNFTLKIRSTKLEDSAMYFCASVREGKTEAFFGQGTRLTVV.

The chain's CDR3 is CASSLSLALGYEQYF. CDR3 nucleotide sequence: TGTGCCAGCAGCTTATCCCTGGCACTGGGCTACGAGCAGTACTTC. The V and J genes are TRBV11-2 and TRBJ2-7; D remains ambiguous. V shed 2 bases and J shed 3 bases, with 14 bases lying between them. The CDR3 is 15 amino acids. Germline loops: CDR1 SGHAT, CDR2 FQNNGV. Full variable domain (missing parts from reference TRBV11-2 and TRBJ2-7): EAGVAQSPRYKIIEKRQSVAFWCNPISGHATLYWYQQILGQGPKLLIQFQNNGVVDDSQLPKDRFSAERLKGVDSTLKIQPAKLEDSAVYLCASSLSLALGYEQYFGPGTRLTVT.

This chain uses TRBV3-1 (or the pseudogene TRBV3-2) with TRBJ2-7, with 12 bases aligning to TRBD2. Per germline, CDR1 LGHDT and CDR2 YNNKEL (reference sequence). The CDR3 consists of 19 residues. V shed 1 base and J 6 bases; nucleotides not matched to a gene: 16. CDR3 protein: CASSQATITSGGHGGEQYF. Written as DNA, the CDR3 is TGTGCCAGCAGCCAAGCCACCATCACTAGCGGGGGGCACGGGGGCGAGCAGTACTTC.

The CDR3 loop is CASSIQMNTEAFF. The CDR3 region has the DNA TGTGCCAGCAGTATACAGATGAACACTGAAGCTTTCTTT. The chain links TRBV12-3 or TRBV12-4 to TRBJ1-1; D is ambiguous. V was trimmed by 5 bases and J by 0 bases, leaving 7 bases between them. The CDR3 is 13 amino acids.